These T cell receptor beta chains were read from a single sample in a study of CD8 T cells in Susac syndrome. MiXCR, run by TCRdb on the immunoSEQ multiplex PCR reads, gives a single entry per CDR3 protein. The sample holds about 150,000 distinct CDR3 sequences, 85% to 95% seen once. Specimen: CD8+ T cells from PBMCs. Source of these receptors: a human donor with multiple sclerosis. The CDR3 runs from the conserved cysteine through the conserved F or W. A D gene is named only where the DNA matches it firmly. Not every row has a clone size; where given, it reads once, few, many or a size class.

size | D | J | V | CDR3 | DNA
NA | NA | TRBJ1-2 | TRBV9 | CASSVSKRRDGIYGYTF | TGTGCCAGCAGCGTATCTAAAAGGCGGGACGGTATCTATGGCTACACCTTC
NA | NA | TRBJ2-7 | TRBV5-1 | CASSPRRRDVSYEQYF | TGCGCCAGCAGCCCCCGCCGCAGGGACGTCAGCTACGAGCAGTACTTC
NA | TRBD2 | TRBJ2-5 | TRBV5-4 | CASSLTGLAGQETQYF | TGTGCCAGCAGCTTGACGGGACTAGCGGGTCAAGAGACCCAGTACTTC
NA | NA | TRBJ1-2 | TRBV6-2/TRBV6-3 | CASSAGRTGNYGYTF | TGTGCCAGCAGCGCAGGGAGAACAGGAAACTATGGCTACACCTTC
NA | NA | TRBJ2-2 | TRBV7-8 | CASSLGVANTGELFF | TGTGCCAGCAGCTTAGGGGTCGCGAACACCGGGGAGCTGTTTTTT
NA | NA | TRBJ2-5 | TRBV7-2 | CASSLVLGIETQYF | TGTGCCAGCAGCTTAGTATTGGGGATAGAGACCCAGTACTTC
NA | TRBD1 | TRBJ1-6 | TRBV28 | CASSLSGQGGSPLHF | TGTGCCAGCAGTTTATCGGGACAGGGAGGCTCACCCCTCCACTTT
once | NA | TRBJ1-2 | TRBV28 | CASSSPLEVSYGYTF | TGTGCCAGCAGTTCCCCCCTAGAGGTCTCCTATGGCTACACCTTC
once | NA | TRBJ2-1 | TRBV30 | CAWKGFAGGGDPDYNEQFF | TGTGCCTGGAAAGGCTTTGCAGGGGGGGGAGATCCAGACTACAATGAGCAGTTCTTC
NA | NA | TRBJ2-3 | TRBV4-1 | CASSQAARSRTADTQYF | TGCGCCAGCAGCCAAGCCGCTAGGTCCCGCACGGCAGATACGCAGTATTTT
NA | NA | TRBJ2-7 | TRBV7-9 | CASSLGEGEYEQYF | TGTGCCAGCAGCTTAGGGGAAGGGGAATACGAGCAGTACTTC
NA | NA | TRBJ1-1 | TRBV21-1 | CASSHSGEGADTEAFF | TGTGCCAGCAGCCATAGCGGTGAGGGGGCGGACACTGAAGCTTTCTTT
NA | NA | TRBJ2-1 | TRBV20-1 | CSASFFNNEQFF | TGCAGTGCTAGTTTCTTCAACAATGAGCAGTTCTTC
NA | NA | TRBJ2-6 | TRBV3-1 | CASSQDMRIGANVLTF | TGTGCCAGCAGCCAAGATATGAGGATTGGGGCCAACGTCCTGACTTTC
NA | NA | TRBJ2-7 | TRBV12-3/TRBV12-4 | CASSTDSYEQYF | TGTGCCAGCAGTACCGACAGCTACGAGCAGTACTTC
NA | TRBD2 | TRBJ2-1 | TRBV29-1 | CSAFGRSSYNEQFF | TGCAGCGCCTTCGGGAGGAGCTCCTACAATGAGCAGTTCTTC
NA | TRBD1 | TRBJ1-2 | TRBV4-2 | CASSQEDRGMTNYGYTF | TGTGCCAGCAGCCAGGAGGACAGGGGGATGACTAACTATGGCTACACCTTC
NA | TRBD2 | TRBJ2-7 | TRBV13 | CASSLGTSVAYEQYF | TGTGCCAGCAGCCTTGGGACTAGCGTGGCCTACGAGCAGTACTTC
few | TRBD1 | TRBJ2-3 | TRBV28 | CASSPQRGRTDTQYF | TGTGCCAGCAGTCCCCAGAGGGGGCGCACAGATACGCAGTATTTT
NA | NA | TRBJ2-7 | TRBV6-1 | CASRSQLDPFGLYEQYF | TGTGCCAGCAGATCGCAGTTGGACCCCTTCGGGCTTTACGAGCAGTACTTC
once | NA | TRBJ1-6 | TRBV3-1 | CASSQEVAPLHF | TGTGCCAGCAGCCAAGAGGTGGCACCCCTCCACTTT
NA | NA | TRBJ2-1 | TRBV3-1 | CASSQEGREQFF | TGTGCCAGCAGCCAAGAGGGGCGGGAGCAGTTCTTC
NA | TRBD1 | TRBJ2-2 | TRBV27 | CASSPRTGGTGELFF | TGTGCCAGCAGCCCCCGGACAGGGGGAACCGGGGAGCTGTTTTTT
NA | NA | TRBJ2-1 | TRBV7-9 | CASSPTRTGEQFF | TGTGCCAGCAGCCCCACTAGAACGGGTGAGCAGTTCTTC
few | NA | TRBJ2-5 | TRBV12-3/TRBV12-4 | CASSLLGYQETQYF | TGTGCCAGCAGTTTGCTAGGCTACCAAGAGACCCAGTACTTC
NA | TRBD1 | TRBJ2-7 | TRBV13 | CASSSGQVFYEQYF | TGTGCCAGCAGCTCGGGACAGGTTTTCTACGAGCAGTACTTC
NA | NA | TRBJ1-2 | TRBV30 | CAWSVGGSGGYTF | TGTGCCTGGAGTGTCGGGGGAAGCGGTGGCTACACCTTC
NA | TRBD2 | TRBJ2-1 | TRBV20-1 | CSANLAGDNEQFF | TGCAGTGCAAATCTAGCGGGAGACAATGAGCAGTTCTTC
NA | TRBD1 | TRBJ2-1 | TRBV15 | CATSSTGDNEQFF | TGTGCCACCAGCAGTACAGGGGACAATGAGCAGTTCTTC
NA | NA | TRBJ1-2 | TRBV15 | CATSTDGTTGYTF | TGTGCCACCAGCACCGACGGTACTACTGGCTACACCTTC
NA | TRBD1 | TRBJ1-2 | TRBV30 | CAWSFEDRAYGYTF | TGTGCCTGGAGTTTCGAGGACAGGGCCTATGGCTACACCTTC
NA | NA | TRBJ1-2 | TRBV29-1 | CSVEASNYGYTF | TGCAGCGTTGAAGCCAGCAACTATGGCTACACCTTC
NA | NA | TRBJ1-2 | TRBV12-3/TRBV12-4 | CASIGGSYGYTF | TGTGCCAGCATCGGGGGATCATACGGCTACACCTTC
once | NA | TRBJ1-1 | TRBV27 | CASSFGGQAEAFF | TGTGCCAGCAGTTTTGGGGGGCAAGCTGAAGCTTTCTTT
NA | NA | TRBJ1-2 | TRBV5-1 | CASSLEAGAPTAYGYTF | TGCGCCAGCAGCTTGGAGGCGGGAGCCCCCACGGCCTATGGCTACACCTTC
NA | NA | TRBJ2-7 | TRBV15 | CATSRDRGRGDEQYF | TGTGCCACCAGCAGAGACCGGGGTAGGGGGGACGAGCAGTACTTC
NA | TRBD2 | TRBJ2-1 | TRBV20-1 | CSAPGSSGGRYDEQFF | TGCAGTGCTCCCGGCTCTAGCGGTGGGAGGTACGATGAGCAGTTCTTC
NA | NA | TRBJ1-6 | TRBV9 | CASSVGPPSPLHF | TGTGCCAGCAGCGTCGGGCCTCCTTCACCCCTCCACTTT
NA | TRBD1 | TRBJ1-1 | TRBV20-1 | CSARNRGTEAFF | TGCAGTGCTAGAAACAGGGGTACTGAAGCTTTCTTT
NA | NA | TRBJ1-2 | TRBV20-1 | CSARDNTGYYGYTF | TGCAGTGCTAGAGATAACACGGGGTACTATGGCTACACCTTC
NA | TRBD1 | TRBJ1-5 | TRBV6-5 | CASSPQGGNQPQHF | TGTGCCAGCAGTCCTCAGGGGGGCAATCAGCCCCAGCATTTT
NA | NA | TRBJ1-1 | TRBV7-9 | CASRPPQTEAFF | TGTGCCAGCAGACCCCCACAGACTGAAGCTTTCTTT
once | TRBD2 | TRBJ2-1 | TRBV20-1 | CSARLGLAPYNEQFF | TGCAGTGCGAGATTGGGACTAGCGCCGTACAATGAGCAGTTCTTC
NA | NA | TRBJ1-2 | TRBV20-1 | CSARVSSQDKGVWRGYTF | TGCAGTGCTAGAGTCTCTTCCCAGGACAAGGGGGTATGGCGGGGCTACACCTTC
NA | NA | TRBJ2-3 | TRBV3-1 | CASSGPKGADTQYF | TGTGCCAGCAGCGGCCCTAAAGGGGCAGATACGCAGTATTTT
NA | NA | TRBJ2-5 | TRBV7-9 | CASSPHDGGNQETQYF | TGTGCCAGCAGCCCTCATGATGGGGGGAACCAAGAGACCCAGTACTTC
NA | TRBD1 | TRBJ1-5 | TRBV28 | CASSFGQVPFQPQHF | TGTGCCAGCAGTTTTGGACAGGTCCCATTTCAGCCCCAGCATTTT
NA | NA | TRBJ1-3 | TRBV9 | CASSPDGSSGNTIYF | TGTGCCAGCAGCCCTGACGGGAGCTCTGGAAACACCATATATTTT
NA | NA | TRBJ2-1 | TRBV27 | CASSFILTGRRFNEQFF | TGTGCCAGCAGTTTCATCCTCACAGGGAGACGGTTCAATGAGCAGTTCTTC
once | NA | TRBJ1-4 | TRBV4-1 | CASSQAPGKLFF | TGCGCCAGCAGCCAAGCTCCTGGGAAACTGTTTTTT
NA | NA | TRBJ2-6 | TRBV20-1 | CSAKGQHSGANVLTF | TGCAGTGCTAAGGGGCAGCACTCTGGGGCCAACGTCCTGACTTTC
NA | NA | TRBJ2-7 | TRBV4-1 | CASSQTGYEQYF | TGCGCCAGCAGCCAAACCGGCTACGAGCAGTACTTC
NA | NA | TRBJ2-7 | TRBV29-1 | CSVEGQKYEQYF | TGCAGCGTTGAGGGGCAGAAGTACGAGCAGTACTTC
NA | TRBD1 | TRBJ2-5 | TRBV7-2 | CASSLVYRGGETQYF | TGTGCCAGCAGCTTAGTTTACAGGGGCGGAGAGACCCAGTACTTC
NA | NA | TRBJ1-5 | TRBV5-6 | CASSWGGAGDQPQHF | TGTGCCAGCAGCTGGGGGGGTGCCGGAGACCAGCCCCAGCATTTT
once | TRBD2 | TRBJ2-5 | TRBV27 | CASSFLAGEYQETQYF | TGTGCCAGCAGTTTCCTAGCGGGGGAGTACCAAGAGACCCAGTACTTC